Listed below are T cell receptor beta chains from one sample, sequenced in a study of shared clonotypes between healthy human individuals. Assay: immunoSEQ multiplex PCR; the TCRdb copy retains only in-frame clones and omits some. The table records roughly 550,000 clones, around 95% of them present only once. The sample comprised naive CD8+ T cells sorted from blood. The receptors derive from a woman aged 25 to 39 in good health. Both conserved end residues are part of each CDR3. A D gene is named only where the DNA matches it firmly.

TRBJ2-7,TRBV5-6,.,TGTGCCAGCAGCTTGGCCGGCAGGAGCTCCTACGAGCAGTACTTC,CASSLAGRSSYEQYF
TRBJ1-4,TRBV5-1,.,TGCGCCAGCAGCTTCCTTGTGGGGGACGAAAAACTGTTTTTT,CASSFLVGDEKLFF
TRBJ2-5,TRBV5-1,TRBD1,TGCGACGCCTTCCGAAACCGGGACAGCGGTAGTGAGACCCAGTACTTC,CDAFRNRDSGSETQYF
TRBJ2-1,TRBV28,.,TGTGCCAGCAGTCCCGCAGGGATGGGTGACAATGAGCAGTTCTTC,CASSPAGMGDNEQFF
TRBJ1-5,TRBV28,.,TGTGCCAGCTTGGGGGTGGCGGTTAGACAGCCCCAGCATTTT,CASLGVAVRQPQHF
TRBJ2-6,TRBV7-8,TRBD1,TGTGCCAGCAGCTTATCGACAGGGGCGGCCCGTCTATCCAACGTCCTGACTTTC,CASSLSTGAARLSNVLTF
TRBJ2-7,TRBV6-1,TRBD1,TGTGCCAGCAGTGAACCATCGGGACAGGGGGCGGGGGAGCAGTACTTC,CASSEPSGQGAGEQYF
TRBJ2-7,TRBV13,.,TGTGCCAGCAGCCCGAACCTCTCCACCGAGCAGTACTTC,CASSPNLSTEQYF
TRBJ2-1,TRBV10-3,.,TGTGCCATCAGTGAGTTCTCCTACAATGAGCAGTTCTTC,CAISEFSYNEQFF
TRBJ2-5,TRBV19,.,TGTGCCAGTAGTATAGAGGGCGAGGGGCTGTACCAAGAGACCCAGTACTTC,CASSIEGEGLYQETQYF
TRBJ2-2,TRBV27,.,TGTGCCAGCGCTCAGATTCGCGCGGGACCGAACACCGGGGAGCTGTTTTTT,CASAQIRAGPNTGELFF
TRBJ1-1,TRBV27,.,TGTGCCAGCAGTTTACAATATCAGGGCATGAACACTGAAGCTTTCTTT,CASSLQYQGMNTEAFF
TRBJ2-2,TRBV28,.,TGTGCCAGCAGTTTAGTGGGGGGCACCGGGGAGCTGTTTTTT,CASSLVGGTGELFF
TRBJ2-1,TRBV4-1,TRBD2,TGCGCCAGCAGCCAAGATCGATCGGGAGGGCTATACAATGAGCAGTTCTTC,CASSQDRSGGLYNEQFF
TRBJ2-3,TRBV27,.,TGTGCCACCGGAAAGTTGGATACGCAGTATTTT,CATGKLDTQYF
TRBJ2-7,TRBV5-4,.,TGTGCCAGCAGCCCTCCTTCGGGCCAAGCCTACGAGCAGTACTTC,CASSPPSGQAYEQYF
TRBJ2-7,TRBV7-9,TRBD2,TGTGCCAGCAGCTTAACTAGCGGGAACTACGAGCAGTACTTC,CASSLTSGNYEQYF
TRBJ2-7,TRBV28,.,TGTGCCAGCAGTTTTAGGGTTTACCACGAGCAGTACTTC,CASSFRVYHEQYF
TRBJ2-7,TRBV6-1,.,TGTGCCAGCACCTCGCCCTCCTACGAGCAGTACTTC,CASTSPSYEQYF
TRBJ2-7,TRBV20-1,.,TGCAGTGCTAGACTAACCTACGAGCAGTACTTC,CSARLTYEQYF
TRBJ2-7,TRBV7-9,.,TGTGCCAGCAGCCCCAGGTCAGAGGGGGAGCAGTACTTC,CASSPRSEGEQYF
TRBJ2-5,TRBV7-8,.,TGTGCCAGCAGCCCAGTTTGGGGGAGTTGGGAGACCCAGTACTTC,CASSPVWGSWETQYF
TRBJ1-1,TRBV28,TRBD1,TGTGCCAGCAGTTTCCGGGACAGATCCTACACTGAAGCTTTCTTT,CASSFRDRSYTEAFF
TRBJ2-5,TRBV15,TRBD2,TGTGCCACCAGCGAAGCGGGAGTCCAGACCCAGTACTTC,CATSEAGVQTQYF
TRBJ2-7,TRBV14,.,TGTGCCAGCAGCCAAGGCCGGCAGAACGAGCAGTACTTC,CASSQGRQNEQYF
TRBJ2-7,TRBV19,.,TGTGCCAGTAGTGTTGGGGCAGGGCATCCCTACGAGCAGTACTTC,CASSVGAGHPYEQYF
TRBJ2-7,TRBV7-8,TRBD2,TGTGCCAGCAGCGACAAACCGGGACTAGCGGTCGAGCAGTACTTC,CASSDKPGLAVEQYF
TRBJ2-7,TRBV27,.,TGTGCCAGCAGTTCGGACACCAGACAACACGAGCAGTACTTC,CASSSDTRQHEQYF
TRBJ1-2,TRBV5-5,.,TGTGCCAGCAGCTTGGTCGTGAACTATGGCTACACCTTC,CASSLVVNYGYTF
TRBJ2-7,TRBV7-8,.,TGTGCCAGCAGCTCAAAGAGAACTCGAACCTACGAGCAGTACTTC,CASSSKRTRTYEQYF
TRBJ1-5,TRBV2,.,TGTGCCAGCAGTGATTGGCGAAATCAGCCCCAGCATTTT,CASSDWRNQPQHF
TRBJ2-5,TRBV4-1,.,TGCGCCAGCAGCCAAGGGGCTCTAGCGTTACAAGAGACCCAGTACTTC,CASSQGALALQETQYF
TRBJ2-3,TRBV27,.,TGTGCCAGCAGTTTATCGGGGAGGACAGATACGCAGTATTTT,CASSLSGRTDTQYF
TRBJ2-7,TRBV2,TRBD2,TGTGCCAGCAGTGAAGGAGGTCTAGCGGGGGAGCAGTACTTC,CASSEGGLAGEQYF
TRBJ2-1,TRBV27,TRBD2,TGTGCCAGCAGTTTGCGGGACTACTACAATGAGCAGTTCTTC,CASSLRDYYNEQFF
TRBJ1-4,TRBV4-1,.,TGCGCCAGCAGCCAAGTATCGACTAATGAAAAACTGTTTTTT,CASSQVSTNEKLFF
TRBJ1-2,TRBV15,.,TGTGCCACCAGCAGAGACGAGGCGGGTACATATGGCTACACCTTC,CATSRDEAGTYGYTF
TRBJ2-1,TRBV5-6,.,TGTGCCAGCAGCTTGGCCAGTGGGGGGCAGTTCTTC,CASSLASGGQFF
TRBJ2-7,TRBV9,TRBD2,TGTGCCAGCAGCGTAGGACTAGCGGGAGAATACGAGCAGTACTTC,CASSVGLAGEYEQYF